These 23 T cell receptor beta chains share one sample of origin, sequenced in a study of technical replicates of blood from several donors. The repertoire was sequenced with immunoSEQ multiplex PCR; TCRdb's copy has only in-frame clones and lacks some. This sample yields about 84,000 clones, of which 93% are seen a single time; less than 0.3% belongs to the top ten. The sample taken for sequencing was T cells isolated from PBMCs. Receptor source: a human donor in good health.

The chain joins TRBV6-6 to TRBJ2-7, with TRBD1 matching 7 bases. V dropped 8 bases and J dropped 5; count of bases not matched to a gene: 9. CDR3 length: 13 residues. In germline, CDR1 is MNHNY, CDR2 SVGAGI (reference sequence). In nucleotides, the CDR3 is TGTGCCAGCTTTAGTGACAGGGCCCACGAGCAGTACTTC. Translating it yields CASFSDRAHEQYF.

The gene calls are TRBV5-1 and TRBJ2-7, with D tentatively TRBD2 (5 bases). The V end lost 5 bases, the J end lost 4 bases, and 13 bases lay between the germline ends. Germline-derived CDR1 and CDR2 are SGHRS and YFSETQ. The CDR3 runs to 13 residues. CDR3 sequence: CASSSASRYEQYF. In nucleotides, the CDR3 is TGCGCCAGCAGTTCGGCTAGCAGGTACGAGCAGTACTTC.

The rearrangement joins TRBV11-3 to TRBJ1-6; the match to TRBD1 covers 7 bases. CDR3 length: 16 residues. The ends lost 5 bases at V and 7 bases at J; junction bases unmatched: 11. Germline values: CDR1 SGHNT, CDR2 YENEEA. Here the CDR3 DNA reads TGTGCCAGCAGCCCAGAGGGACAGCCAAGCAATTCACCCCTCCACTTT. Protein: CASSPEGQPSNSPLHF.

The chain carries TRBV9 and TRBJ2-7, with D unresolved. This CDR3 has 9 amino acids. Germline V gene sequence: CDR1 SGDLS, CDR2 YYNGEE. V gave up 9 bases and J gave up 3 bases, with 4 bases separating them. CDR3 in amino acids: CATIYEQYF. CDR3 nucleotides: TGTGCCACCATCTACGAGCAGTACTTC.

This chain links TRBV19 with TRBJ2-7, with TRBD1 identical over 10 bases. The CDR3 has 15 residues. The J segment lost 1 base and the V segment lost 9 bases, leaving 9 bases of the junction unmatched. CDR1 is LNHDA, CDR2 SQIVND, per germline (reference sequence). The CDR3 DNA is TGTGCCAGCCGGACCGGACAGGGGGGATCCTACGAGCAGTACTTC. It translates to CASRTGQGGSYEQYF.

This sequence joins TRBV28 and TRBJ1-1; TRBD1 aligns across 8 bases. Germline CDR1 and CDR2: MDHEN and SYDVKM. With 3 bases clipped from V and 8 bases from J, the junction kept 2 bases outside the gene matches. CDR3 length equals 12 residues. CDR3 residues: CASSFDRGEAFF. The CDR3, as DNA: TGTGCCAGCAGTTTCGACAGGGGCGAAGCTTTCTTT.

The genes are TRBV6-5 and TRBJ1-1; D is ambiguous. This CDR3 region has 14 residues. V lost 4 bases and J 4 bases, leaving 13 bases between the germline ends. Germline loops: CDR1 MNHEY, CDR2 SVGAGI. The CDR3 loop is CASSLWGAGTEAFF. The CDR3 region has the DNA TGTGCCAGCAGTTTGTGGGGTGCGGGCACTGAAGCTTTCTTT.

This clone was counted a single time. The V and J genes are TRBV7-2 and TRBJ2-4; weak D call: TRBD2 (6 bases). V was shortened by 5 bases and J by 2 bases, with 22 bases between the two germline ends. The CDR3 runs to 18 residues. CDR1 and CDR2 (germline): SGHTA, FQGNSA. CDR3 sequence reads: CASSPNAPGSGSKNIQYF. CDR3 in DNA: TGTGCCAGCAGCCCCAACGCTCCAGGCAGCGGGTCCAAAAACATTCAGTACTTC.

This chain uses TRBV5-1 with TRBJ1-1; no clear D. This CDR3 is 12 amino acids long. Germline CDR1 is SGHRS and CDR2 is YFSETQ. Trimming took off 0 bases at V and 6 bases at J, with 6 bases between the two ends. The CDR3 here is CASSLERAEAFF. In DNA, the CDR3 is TGCGCCAGCAGCTTGGAACGGGCTGAAGCTTTCTTT.

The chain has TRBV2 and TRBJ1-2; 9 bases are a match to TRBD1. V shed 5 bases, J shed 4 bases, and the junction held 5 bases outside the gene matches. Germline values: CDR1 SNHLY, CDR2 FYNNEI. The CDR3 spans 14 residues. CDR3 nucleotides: TGTGCCAGCAGTCCTCGACAGGGGGGCTATGGCTACACCTTC. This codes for CASSPRQGGYGYTF.

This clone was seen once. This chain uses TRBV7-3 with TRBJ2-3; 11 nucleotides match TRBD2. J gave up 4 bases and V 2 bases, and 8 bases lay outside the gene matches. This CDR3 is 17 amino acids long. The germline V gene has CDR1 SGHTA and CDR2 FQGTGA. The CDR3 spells CASSLPPSGGSADTQYF. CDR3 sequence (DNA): TGTGCCAGCAGCTTACCGCCTAGCGGGGGGTCGGCAGATACGCAGTATTTT.

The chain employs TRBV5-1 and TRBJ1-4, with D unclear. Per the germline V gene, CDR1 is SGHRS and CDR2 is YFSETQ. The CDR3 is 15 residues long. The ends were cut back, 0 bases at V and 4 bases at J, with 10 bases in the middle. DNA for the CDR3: TGCGCCAGCAGCTTGGACGCGCCAATTAATGAAAAACTGTTTTTT. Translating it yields CASSLDAPINEKLFF.

The CDR3: CASSLWDSGRSGELFF. CDR3 sequence (DNA): TGTGCCAGCAGTTTATGGGACAGTGGCCGCTCCGGGGAGCTGTTTTTT. V gene TRBV27 combines with J gene TRBJ2-2, with TRBD1 matching over 7 bases. This CDR3 comprises 16 residues. Trimming took 1 base from V and 6 from J; bases not matched to a gene: 8. Looked up from germline, CDR1 is MNHEY and CDR2 is SMNVEV (reference sequence).

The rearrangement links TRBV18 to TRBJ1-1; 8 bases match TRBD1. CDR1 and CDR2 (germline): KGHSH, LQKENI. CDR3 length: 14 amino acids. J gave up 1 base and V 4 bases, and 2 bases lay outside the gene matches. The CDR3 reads CASSQDRANTEAFF. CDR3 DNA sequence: TGTGCCAGCTCACAGGACAGGGCGAACACTGAAGCTTTCTTT.

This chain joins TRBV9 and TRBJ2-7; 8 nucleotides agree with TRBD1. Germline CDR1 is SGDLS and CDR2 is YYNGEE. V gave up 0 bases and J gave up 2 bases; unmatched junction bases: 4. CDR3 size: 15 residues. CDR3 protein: CASSVETGDAYEQYF. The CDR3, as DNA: TGTGCCAGCAGCGTAGAGACAGGGGATGCCTACGAGCAGTACTTC.

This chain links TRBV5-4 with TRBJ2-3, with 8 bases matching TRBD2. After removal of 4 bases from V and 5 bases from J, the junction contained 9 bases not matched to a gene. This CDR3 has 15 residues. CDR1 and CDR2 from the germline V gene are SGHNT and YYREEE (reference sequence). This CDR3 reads CASSPVLAGGDTQYF. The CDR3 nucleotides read TGTGCCAGCAGCCCGGTTCTTGCGGGGGGAGATACGCAGTATTTT. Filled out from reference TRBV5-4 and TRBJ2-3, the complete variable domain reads ETGVTQSPTHLIKTRGQQVTLRCSSQSGHNTVSWYQQALGQGPQFIFQYYREEENGRGNFPPRFSGLQFPNYSSELNVNALELDDSALYLCASSPVLAGGDTQYFGPGTRLTVL.

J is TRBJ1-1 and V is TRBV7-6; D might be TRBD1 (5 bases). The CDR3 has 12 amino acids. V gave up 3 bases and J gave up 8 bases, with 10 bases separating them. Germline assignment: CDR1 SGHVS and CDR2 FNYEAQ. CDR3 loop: CASSFWGSEAFF. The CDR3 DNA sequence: TGTGCCAGCAGCTTCTGGGGCTCCGAAGCTTTCTTT.

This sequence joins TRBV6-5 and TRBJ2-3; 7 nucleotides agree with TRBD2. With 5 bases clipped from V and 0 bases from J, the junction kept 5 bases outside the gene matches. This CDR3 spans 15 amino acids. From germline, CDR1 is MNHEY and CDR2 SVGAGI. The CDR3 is CASSRSGVSTDTQYF. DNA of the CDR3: TGTGCCAGCAGTAGGAGCGGGGTGAGCACAGATACGCAGTATTTT.

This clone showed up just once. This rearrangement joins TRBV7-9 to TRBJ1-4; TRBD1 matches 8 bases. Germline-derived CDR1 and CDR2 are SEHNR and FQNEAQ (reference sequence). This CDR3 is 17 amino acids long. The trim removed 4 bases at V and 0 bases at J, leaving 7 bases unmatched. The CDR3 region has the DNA TGTGCCAGCAGCTCAAGGACAGGGAAAGCAACTAATGAAAAACTGTTTTTT. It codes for CASSSRTGKATNEKLFF. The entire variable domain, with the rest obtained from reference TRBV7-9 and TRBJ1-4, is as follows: DTGVSQNPRHKITKRGQNVTFRCDPISEHNRLYWYRQTLGQGPEFLTYFQNEAQLEKSRLLSDRFSAERPKGSFSTLEIQRTEQGDSAMYLCASSSRTGKATNEKLFFGSGTQLSVL.

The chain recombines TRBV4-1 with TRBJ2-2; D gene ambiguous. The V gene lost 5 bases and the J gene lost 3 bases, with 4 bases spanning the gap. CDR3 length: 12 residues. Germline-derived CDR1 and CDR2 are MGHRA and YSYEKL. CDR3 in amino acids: CASSYHTGELFF. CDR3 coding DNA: TGCGCCAGCAGCTATCACACCGGGGAGCTGTTTTTT.

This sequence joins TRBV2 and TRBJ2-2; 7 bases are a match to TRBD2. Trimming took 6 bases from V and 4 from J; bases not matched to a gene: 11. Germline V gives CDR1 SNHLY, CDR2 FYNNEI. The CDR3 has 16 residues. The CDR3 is CASSGRGSMITGELFF. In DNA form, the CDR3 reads TGTGCCAGCAGCGGGCGGGGGAGCATGATCACCGGGGAGCTGTTTTTT.

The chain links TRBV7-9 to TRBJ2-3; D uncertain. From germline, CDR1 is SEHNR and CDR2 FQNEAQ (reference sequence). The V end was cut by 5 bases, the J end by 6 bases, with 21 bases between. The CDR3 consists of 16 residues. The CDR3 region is CASSPRPRLLLDTQYF. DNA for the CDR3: TGTGCCAGCAGCCCTAGACCCCGTCTATTACTTGATACGCAGTATTTT.

CDR3 sequence (DNA): TGTGCCAGCAGCTCCCGACAGGGTCAAGATACGCAGTATTTT. It translates to CASSSRQGQDTQYF. The chain recombines TRBV7-6 with TRBJ2-3; 7 bases line up with TRBD1. The germline gives CDR1 SGHVS, CDR2 FNYEAQ. V lost 4 bases, J lost 5 bases, and 6 bases stayed unmatched. CDR3 length equals 14 residues.